A selection of T cell receptor beta chains follows, all from one sample in a study of CD8+ T cells in alopecia areata. TCRdb's table, derived via immunoSEQ multiplex PCR, lists solely in-frame clones and lacks some. Of 150,000 or so clones in the sample, 55% to 65% were seen once. The sample consisted of CD4+ T cells sorted from blood. These receptors were obtained from a human donor in good health. The CDR3 runs from the conserved cysteine through the conserved F or W. The D gene is left open where the match is weak. A row's size may be missing; if present it is once, few, many or a size class.

abundance	d_gene	v_gene	j_gene	CDR3aa	CDR3nt
few	.	TRBV23-1	TRBJ2-5	CASSQGRQETQYF	TGCGCCAGCAGTCAAGGACGCCAAGAGACCCAGTACTTC
.	.	TRBV25-1	TRBJ1-1	CASSEHTEAFF	TGTGCCAGCAGTGAGCACACTGAAGCTTTCTTT
once	TRBD2	TRBV15	TRBJ2-3	CATSLGGRRTDTQYF	TGTGCCACCAGCTTGGGCGGGAGAAGGACAGATACGCAGTATTTT
.	.	TRBV5-6	TRBJ2-6	CASSLTERQHVLTF	TGTGCCAGCAGCTTGACAGAGAGGCAACACGTCCTGACTTTC
.	.	TRBV5-1	TRBJ2-7	CASSYSYEQYF	TGCGCCAGCAGCTACTCCTACGAGCAGTACTTC
.	.	TRBV29-1	TRBJ1-1	CSGVNTEAFF	TGCAGCGGGGTGAACACTGAAGCTTTCTTT
.	.	TRBV5-6	TRBJ2-4	CASTPWGPENIQYF	TGTGCCAGCACGCCCTGGGGACCAGAAAACATTCAGTACTTC
.	TRBD2	TRBV5-1	TRBJ2-5	CASSEASGRTQETQYF	TGCGCCAGCAGCGAGGCTAGCGGGAGGACTCAAGAGACCCAGTACTTC
.	TRBD1	TRBV9	TRBJ2-5	CASSGGQGRETQYF	TGTGCCAGCAGCGGGGGACAGGGGAGAGAGACCCAGTACTTC
.	.	TRBV11-3	TRBJ2-3	CASSLGGTSTDTQYF	TGTGCCAGCAGCTTAGGAGGGACCAGCACAGATACGCAGTATTTT
.	TRBD1	TRBV5-6	TRBJ2-3	CASSLGQGAIDTQYF	TGTGCCAGCAGCTTAGGACAGGGGGCGATAGATACGCAGTATTTT
.	.	TRBV23-1	TRBJ1-5	CAAVGSNQPQHF	TGCGCCGCGGTCGGGAGCAATCAGCCCCAGCATTTT
few	.	TRBV5-1	TRBJ2-3	CASSLAFLAEGTDTQYF	TGCGCCAGCAGCTTGGCCTTTCTTGCGGAAGGAACAGATACGCAGTATTTT
.	.	TRBV6-5	TRBJ1-5	CASSRGTESGQPQHF	TGTGCCAGCAGTCGGGGGACTGAGTCGGGTCAGCCCCAGCATTTT
few	.	TRBV28	TRBJ2-1	CASSLWVNEQFF	TGTGCCAGCAGTTTATGGGTCAATGAGCAGTTCTTC
.	.	TRBV29-1	TRBJ1-1	CSGRSGTSEEAFF	TGCAGCGGCCGCTCGGGGACGTCGGAGGAAGCTTTCTTT
.	.	TRBV7-8	TRBJ2-5	CASSLAPGGETQYF	TGTGCCAGCAGCTTAGCGCCGGGTGGAGAGACCCAGTACTTC
.	.	TRBV6-5	TRBJ2-1	CASSSPHEQFF	TGTGCCAGCAGTTCCCCTCATGAGCAGTTCTTC
.	.	TRBV29-1	TRBJ2-2	CSVGYGNTGELFF	TGCAGCGTTGGTTATGGAAACACCGGGGAGCTGTTTTTT
.	.	TRBV2	TRBJ2-7	CASSVSYEQYF	TGTGCCAGCAGTGTATCCTACGAGCAGTACTTC
.	.	TRBV29-1	TRBJ2-2	CSAGRRGPGELFF	TGCAGCGCAGGCCGGAGGGGGCCAGGGGAGCTGTTTTTT
.	TRBD1	TRBV27	TRBJ1-2	CASSFRGRTNGYTF	TGTGCCAGCAGCTTCAGGGGGCGGACGAATGGCTACACCTTC
few	TRBD1	TRBV5-1	TRBJ1-5	CASSLGQGGQPQHF	TGCGCCAGCAGCCTTGGACAGGGGGGCCAGCCCCAGCATTTT
.	TRBD1	TRBV15	TRBJ2-7	CATSRDQSTGWNEQYF	TGTGCCACCAGCAGAGATCAATCGACAGGGTGGAACGAGCAGTACTTC
.	.	TRBV30	TRBJ2-3	CAWSVPGTDTQYF	TGTGCCTGGAGTGTACCAGGGACAGATACGCAGTATTTT
.	TRBD1	TRBV29-1	TRBJ1-3	CSVIPGQGGNTIYF	TGCAGCGTCATTCCGGGACAGGGTGGAAACACCATATATTTT
few	.	TRBV7-9	TRBJ2-1	CASSAKPNEQFF	TGTGCCAGCAGCGCAAAACCCAATGAGCAGTTCTTC
.	.	TRBV5-1	TRBJ1-2	CASSVQGPNYGYTF	TGCGCCAGCAGCGTACAGGGTCCTAACTATGGCTACACCTTC
.	.	TRBV5-6	TRBJ2-3	CASSLDSDTQYF	TGTGCCAGCAGCTTGGATTCCGATACGCAGTATTTT
few	TRBD2	TRBV5-1	TRBJ2-1	CASSLTLGGAGENEQFF	TGCGCCAGCAGCTTGACCCTCGGGGGAGCGGGAGAAAATGAGCAGTTCTTC
.	.	TRBV29-1	TRBJ1-2	CSVELPGYGYTF	TGCAGCGTTGAGCTGCCTGGGTATGGCTACACCTTC
.	TRBD1	TRBV5-1	TRBJ1-1	CASSFRTGGDTEAFF	TGCGCCAGCAGCTTCCGGACAGGGGGAGACACTGAAGCTTTCTTT
few	.	TRBV29-1	TRBJ2-2	CSGGLGSTGELFF	TGCAGCGGGGGCTTAGGATCCACCGGGGAGCTGTTTTTT
.	.	TRBV5-4	TRBJ2-1	CASRYRLGTYNEQFF	TGTGCCAGCAGATACCGCTTGGGGACATACAATGAGCAGTTCTTC
.	.	TRBV27	TRBJ1-4	CASSPRQRTNEKLFF	TGTGCCAGCAGTCCCCGACAGAGAACTAATGAAAAACTGTTTTTT
.	TRBD1	TRBV27	TRBJ1-3	CASKTGVGNTIYF	TGTGCCAGCAAGACAGGGGTAGGAAACACCATATATTTT
few	.	TRBV29-1	TRBJ2-6	CSVPEGTGANVLTF	TGCAGCGTTCCAGAGGGCACTGGGGCCAACGTCCTGACTTTC
.	.	TRBV29-1	TRBJ2-2	CSVAVASTTGELFF	TGCAGCGTTGCGGTGGCGTCTACCACCGGGGAGCTGTTTTTT
few	TRBD1	TRBV6-5	TRBJ1-1	CASSWTGRNTEAFF	TGTGCCAGCAGTTGGACAGGGAGGAACACTGAAGCTTTCTTT
.	.	TRBV2	TRBJ1-5	CASSGTINQPQHF	TGTGCCAGCAGCGGGACAATAAATCAGCCCCAGCATTTT
few	TRBD1	TRBV27	TRBJ1-2	CASSLSDREGYGYTF	TGTGCCAGCAGTTTATCGGACAGGGAGGGATATGGCTACACCTTC
.	.	TRBV29-1	TRBJ2-1	CSVWDNEQFF	TGCAGCGTTTGGGACAATGAGCAGTTCTTC
.	.	TRBV5-1	TRBJ2-7	CASKLTASSYEQYF	TGCGCCAGCAAATTAACAGCCTCCTCCTACGAGCAGTACTTC
.	TRBD2	TRBV30	TRBJ2-3	CAWSATSGITDTQYF	TGTGCCTGGAGTGCGACTAGCGGAATCACAGATACGCAGTATTTT
few	.	TRBV5-1	TRBJ2-5	CASSVAARAETQYF	TGCGCCAGCAGCGTGGCGGCTAGGGCAGAGACCCAGTACTTC
few	.	TRBV7-9	TRBJ2-7	CASSLAQGHGEQYF	TGTGCCAGCAGCTTAGCCCAGGGACACGGCGAGCAGTACTTC
.	.	TRBV6-5	TRBJ2-2	CASAPRGGELFF	TGTGCCAGCGCTCCGAGAGGCGGGGAGCTGTTTTTT
.	TRBD1	TRBV30	TRBJ1-1	CAWSSGGVNTEAFF	TGTGCCTGGAGTTCAGGGGGCGTGAACACTGAAGCTTTCTTT
.	.	TRBV10-3	TRBJ1-2	CAISESTVSMGYTF	TGTGCCATCAGTGAGTCAACAGTATCTATGGGCTACACCTTC
.	TRBD1	TRBV30	TRBJ1-2	CAWSGSRTGVGYTF	TGTGCCTGGAGTGGGTCGAGGACAGGGGTTGGCTACACCTTC
.	.	TRBV5-1	TRBJ1-4	CASSVTATNEKLFF	TGCGCCAGCAGCGTGACGGCAACTAATGAAAAACTGTTTTTT
.	.	TRBV25-1	TRBJ2-1	CASSERLNGGDAYNEQFF	TGTGCCAGCAGTGAAAGACTAAATGGGGGAGACGCCTACAATGAGCAGTTCTTC
.	.	TRBV15	TRBJ2-7	CATSRDWAEPSYEQYF	TGTGCCACCAGCAGAGATTGGGCAGAACCTTCCTACGAGCAGTACTTC
few	TRBD2	TRBV6-5	TRBJ2-1	CASSYPSGKTNNEQFF	TGTGCCAGCAGTTATCCTAGCGGGAAGACCAACAATGAGCAGTTCTTC
once	TRBD1	TRBV5-1	TRBJ2-5	CASSFRQGRGETQYF	TGCGCCAGCAGCTTCAGACAGGGTAGGGGAGAGACCCAGTACTTC
once	TRBD1	TRBV29-1	TRBJ1-2	CSVEGTRDRGNYGYTF	TGCAGCGTTGAAGGTACTCGGGACAGGGGAAACTATGGCTACACCTTC
.	TRBD2	TRBV4-1	TRBJ2-5	CASSREGRETQYF	TGCGCCAGCAGCCGGGAGGGCCGAGAGACCCAGTACTTC
.	.	TRBV7-3	TRBJ1-1	CASIFGTNTEAFF	TGTGCCAGCATTTTTGGGACGAACACTGAAGCTTTCTTT
.	.	TRBV6-5	TRBJ1-1	CASSYGRNTEAFF	TGTGCCAGCAGTTACGGCAGGAACACTGAAGCTTTCTTT
few	.	TRBV29-1	TRBJ2-1	CSVEPGANEQFF	TGCAGCGTAGAACCCGGGGCCAATGAGCAGTTCTTC